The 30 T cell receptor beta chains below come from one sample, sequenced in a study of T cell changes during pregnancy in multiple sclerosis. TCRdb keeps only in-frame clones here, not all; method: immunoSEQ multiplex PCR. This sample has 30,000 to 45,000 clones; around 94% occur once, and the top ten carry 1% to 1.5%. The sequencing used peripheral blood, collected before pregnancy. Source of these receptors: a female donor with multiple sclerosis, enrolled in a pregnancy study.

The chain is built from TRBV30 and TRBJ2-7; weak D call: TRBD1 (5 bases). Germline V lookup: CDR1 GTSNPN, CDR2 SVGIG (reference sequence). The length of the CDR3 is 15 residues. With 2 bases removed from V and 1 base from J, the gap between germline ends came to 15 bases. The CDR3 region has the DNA TGTGCCTGGAGTCGAGCAGGGTTAAATTCCTACGAGCAGTACTTC. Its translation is CAWSRAGLNSYEQYF.

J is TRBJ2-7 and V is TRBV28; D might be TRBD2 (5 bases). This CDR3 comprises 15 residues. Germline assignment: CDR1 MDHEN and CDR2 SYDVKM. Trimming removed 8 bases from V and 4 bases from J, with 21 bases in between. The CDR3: CASQAPGLRSYEQYF. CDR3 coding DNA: TGTGCCAGCCAAGCTCCCGGACTGAGGAGTTACGAGCAGTACTTC.

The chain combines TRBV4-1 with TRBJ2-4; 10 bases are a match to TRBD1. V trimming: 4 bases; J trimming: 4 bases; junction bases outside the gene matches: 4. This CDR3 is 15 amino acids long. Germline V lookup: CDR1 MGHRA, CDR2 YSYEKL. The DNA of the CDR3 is TGCGCCAGCAGCCCGGGACAGGGGCCAAAAAACATTCAGTACTTC. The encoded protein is CASSPGQGPKNIQYF.

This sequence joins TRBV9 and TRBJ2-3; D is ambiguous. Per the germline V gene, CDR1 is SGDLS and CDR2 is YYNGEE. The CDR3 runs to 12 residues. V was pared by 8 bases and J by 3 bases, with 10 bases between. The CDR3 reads CASRGSTDTQYF. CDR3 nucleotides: TGTGCCAGTCGTGGCTCGACAGATACGCAGTATTTT.

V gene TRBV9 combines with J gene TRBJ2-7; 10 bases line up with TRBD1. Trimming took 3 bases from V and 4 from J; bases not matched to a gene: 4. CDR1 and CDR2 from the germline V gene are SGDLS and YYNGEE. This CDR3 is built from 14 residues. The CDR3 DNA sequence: TGTGCCAGCAGCGCCGGGACAGGGGTATACGAGCAGTACTTC. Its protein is CASSAGTGVYEQYF.

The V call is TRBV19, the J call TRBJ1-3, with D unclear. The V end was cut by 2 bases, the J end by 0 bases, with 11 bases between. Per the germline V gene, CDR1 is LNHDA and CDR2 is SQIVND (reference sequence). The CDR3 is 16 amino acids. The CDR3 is CASSILMAASGNTIYF. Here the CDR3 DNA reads TGTGCCAGTAGTATATTAATGGCGGCCTCTGGAAACACCATATATTTT.

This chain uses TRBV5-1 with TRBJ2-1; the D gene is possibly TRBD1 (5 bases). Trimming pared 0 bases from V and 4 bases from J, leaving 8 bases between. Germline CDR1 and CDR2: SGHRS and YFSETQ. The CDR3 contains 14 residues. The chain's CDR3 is CASSLEGQYNEQFF. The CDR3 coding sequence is TGCGCCAGCAGCTTGGAGGGGCAGTACAATGAGCAGTTCTTC. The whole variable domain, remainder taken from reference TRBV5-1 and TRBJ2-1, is KAGVTQTPRYLIKTRGQQVTLSCSPISGHRSVSWYQQTPGQGLQFLFEYFSETQRNKGNFPGRFSGRQFSNSRSEMNVSTLELGDSALYLCASSLEGQYNEQFFGPGTRLTVL.

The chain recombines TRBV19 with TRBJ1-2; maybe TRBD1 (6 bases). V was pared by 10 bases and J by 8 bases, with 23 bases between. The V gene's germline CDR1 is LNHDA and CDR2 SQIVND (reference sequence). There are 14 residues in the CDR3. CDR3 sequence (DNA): TGTGCCACCCACCGAGGAGGGGGGGCGACAGGCTACACCTTC. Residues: CATHRGGGATGYTF.

The DNA for the CDR3 is TGCGCCAGCAGCCAAGATCTTAGGACAGGGGATGGCTACACCTTC. Protein: CASSQDLRTGDGYTF. The J gene is TRBJ1-2, the V gene TRBV4-3; the match to TRBD1 covers 9 bases. Unmatched junction bases numbered 5, after V lost 0 bases and J lost 6 bases. Germline V gives CDR1 LGHNA, CDR2 YSLEER. The CDR3 has 15 residues.

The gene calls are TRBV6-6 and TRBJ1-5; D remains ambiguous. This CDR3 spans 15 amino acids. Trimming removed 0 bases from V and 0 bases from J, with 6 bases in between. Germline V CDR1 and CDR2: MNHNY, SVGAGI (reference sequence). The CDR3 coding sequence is TGTGCCAGCAGTTACTCGGCAGGTAGCAATCAGCCCCAGCATTTT. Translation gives CASSYSAGSNQPQHF.

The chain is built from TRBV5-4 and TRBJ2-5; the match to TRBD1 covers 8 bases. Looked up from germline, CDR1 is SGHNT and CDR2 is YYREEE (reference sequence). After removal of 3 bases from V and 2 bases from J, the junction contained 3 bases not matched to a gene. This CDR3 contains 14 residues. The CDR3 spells CASSSRTGQETQYF. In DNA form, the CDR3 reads TGTGCCAGCAGCTCCCGGACAGGGCAAGAGACCCAGTACTTC.

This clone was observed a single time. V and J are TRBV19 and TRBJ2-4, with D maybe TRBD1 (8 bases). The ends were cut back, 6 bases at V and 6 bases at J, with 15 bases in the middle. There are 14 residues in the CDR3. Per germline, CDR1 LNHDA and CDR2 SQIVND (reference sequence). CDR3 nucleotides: TGTGCCAGTAGATCAGGGGGCGGGGGAAACATTCAGTACTTC. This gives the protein CASRSGGGGNIQYF.

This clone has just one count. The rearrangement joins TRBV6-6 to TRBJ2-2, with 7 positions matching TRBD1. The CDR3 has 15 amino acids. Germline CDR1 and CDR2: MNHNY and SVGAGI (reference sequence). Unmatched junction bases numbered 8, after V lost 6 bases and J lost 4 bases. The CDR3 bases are TGTGCCAGCAGACGACAGGGCTCAAGCACCGGGGAGCTGTTTTTT. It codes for CASRRQGSSTGELFF.

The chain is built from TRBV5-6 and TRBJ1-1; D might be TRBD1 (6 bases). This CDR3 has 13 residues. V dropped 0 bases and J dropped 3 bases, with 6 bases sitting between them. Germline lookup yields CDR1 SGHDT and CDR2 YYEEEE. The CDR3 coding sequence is TGTGCCAGCAGCTTGGCAGGGGACACTGAAGCTTTCTTT. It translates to CASSLAGDTEAFF.

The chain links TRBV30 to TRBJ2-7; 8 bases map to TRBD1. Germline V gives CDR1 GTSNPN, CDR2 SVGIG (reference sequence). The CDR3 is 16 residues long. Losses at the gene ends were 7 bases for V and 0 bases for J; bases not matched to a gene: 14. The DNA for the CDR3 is TGTGCCTTTCGGGACAGGTTTTTGGGGAACTCCTACGAGCAGTACTTC. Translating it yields CAFRDRFLGNSYEQYF. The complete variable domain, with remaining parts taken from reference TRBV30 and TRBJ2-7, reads SQTIHQWPATLVQPVGSPLSLECTVEGTSNPNLYWYRQAAGRGLQLLFYSVGIGQISSEVPQNLSASRPQDRQFILSSKKLLLSDSGFYLCAFRDRFLGNSYEQYFGPGTRLTVT.

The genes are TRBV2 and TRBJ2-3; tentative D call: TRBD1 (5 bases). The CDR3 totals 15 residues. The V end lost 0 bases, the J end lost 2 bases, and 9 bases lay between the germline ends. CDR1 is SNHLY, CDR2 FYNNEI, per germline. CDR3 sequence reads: CASSEAQGLTDTQYF. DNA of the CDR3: TGTGCCAGCAGTGAAGCGCAGGGCCTCACAGATACGCAGTATTTT. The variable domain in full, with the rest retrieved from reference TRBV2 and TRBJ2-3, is EPEVTQTPSHQVTQMGQEVILRCVPISNHLYFYWYRQILGQKVEFLVSFYNNEISEKSEIFDDQFSVERPDGSNFTLKIRSTKLEDSAMYFCASSEAQGLTDTQYFGPGTRLTVL.

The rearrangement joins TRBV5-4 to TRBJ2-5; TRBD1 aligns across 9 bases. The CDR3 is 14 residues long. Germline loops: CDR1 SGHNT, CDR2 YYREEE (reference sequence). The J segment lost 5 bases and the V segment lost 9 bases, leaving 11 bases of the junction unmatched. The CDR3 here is CATQTGTGWETQYF. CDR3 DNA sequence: TGTGCCACCCAAACCGGGACAGGGTGGGAGACCCAGTACTTC.

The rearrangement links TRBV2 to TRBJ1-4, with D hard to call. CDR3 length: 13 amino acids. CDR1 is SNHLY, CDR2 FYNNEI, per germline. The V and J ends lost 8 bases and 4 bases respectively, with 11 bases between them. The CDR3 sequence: CASDSGVNEKLFF. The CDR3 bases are TGTGCCAGCGATTCCGGAGTTAATGAAAAACTGTTTTTT.

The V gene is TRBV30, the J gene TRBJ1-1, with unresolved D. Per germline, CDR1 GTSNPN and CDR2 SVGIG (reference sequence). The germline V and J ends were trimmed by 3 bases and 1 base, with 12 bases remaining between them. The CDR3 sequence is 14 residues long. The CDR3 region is CAWSLIGRNTEAFF. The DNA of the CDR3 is TGTGCCTGGAGCCTTATTGGGAGGAACACTGAAGCTTTCTTT. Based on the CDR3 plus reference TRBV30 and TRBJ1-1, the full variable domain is SQTIHQWPATLVQPVGSPLSLECTVEGTSNPNLYWYRQAAGRGLQLLFYSVGIGQISSEVPQNLSASRPQDRQFILSSKKLLLSDSGFYLCAWSLIGRNTEAFFGQGTRLTVV.

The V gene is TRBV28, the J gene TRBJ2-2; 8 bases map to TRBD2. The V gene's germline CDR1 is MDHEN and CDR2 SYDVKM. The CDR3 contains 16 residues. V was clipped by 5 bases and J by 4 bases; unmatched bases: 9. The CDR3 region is CASSISGASGTGELFF. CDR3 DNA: TGTGCCAGCAGTATTAGCGGGGCTTCGGGCACCGGGGAGCTGTTTTTT.

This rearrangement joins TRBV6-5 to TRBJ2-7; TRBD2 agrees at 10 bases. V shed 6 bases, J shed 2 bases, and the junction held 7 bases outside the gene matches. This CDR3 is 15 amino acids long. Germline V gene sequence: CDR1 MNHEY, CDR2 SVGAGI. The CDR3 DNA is TGTGCCAGCAGCGGACTTAGCGGGAGGACCTACGAGCAGTACTTC. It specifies CASSGLSGRTYEQYF.

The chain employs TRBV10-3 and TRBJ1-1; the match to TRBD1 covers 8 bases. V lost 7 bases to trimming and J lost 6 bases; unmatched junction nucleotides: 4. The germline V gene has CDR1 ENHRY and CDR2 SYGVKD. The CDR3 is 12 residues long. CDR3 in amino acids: CAITGQGPEAFF. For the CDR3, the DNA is TGTGCCATCACCGGACAGGGTCCTGAAGCTTTCTTT.

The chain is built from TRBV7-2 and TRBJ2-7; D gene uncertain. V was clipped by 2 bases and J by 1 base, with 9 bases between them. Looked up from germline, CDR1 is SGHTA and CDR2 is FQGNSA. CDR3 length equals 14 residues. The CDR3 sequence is CASSLSPESYEQYF. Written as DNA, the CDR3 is TGTGCCAGCAGCTTATCGCCCGAGTCCTACGAGCAGTACTTC.

CDR3 coding DNA: TGTGCCAGCAGCTTACTACAGGGTCGGTTCGAAAAACTGTTTTTT. Translation gives CASSLLQGRFEKLFF. The chain links TRBV9 to TRBJ1-4; D is possibly TRBD1 (6 bases). The CDR3 spans 15 residues. Germline CDR1 is SGDLS and CDR2 is YYNGEE. V was clipped by 4 bases and J by 8 bases, with 18 bases between them.

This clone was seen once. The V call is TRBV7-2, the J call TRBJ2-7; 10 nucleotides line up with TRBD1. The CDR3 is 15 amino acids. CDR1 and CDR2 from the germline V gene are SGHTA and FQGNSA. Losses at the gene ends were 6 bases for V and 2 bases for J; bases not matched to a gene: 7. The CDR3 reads CASRPEGTGAYEQYF. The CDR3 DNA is TGTGCCAGCAGACCAGAGGGGACAGGGGCCTACGAGCAGTACTTC. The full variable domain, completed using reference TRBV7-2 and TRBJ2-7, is GAGVSQSPSNKVTEKGKDVELRCDPISGHTALYWYRQSLGQGLEFLIYFQGNSAPDKSGLPSDRFSAERTGGSVSTLTIQRTQQEDSAVYLCASRPEGTGAYEQYFGPGTRLTVT.

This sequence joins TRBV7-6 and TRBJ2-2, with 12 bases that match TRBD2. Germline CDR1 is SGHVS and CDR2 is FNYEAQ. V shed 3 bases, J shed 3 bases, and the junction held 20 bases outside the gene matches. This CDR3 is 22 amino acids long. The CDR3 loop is CASSFPLAGGGETALDTGELFF. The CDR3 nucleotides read TGTGCCAGCAGCTTTCCCCTAGCGGGAGGGGGGGAGACTGCGCTGGACACCGGGGAGCTGTTTTTT.

The CDR3 DNA reads as TGTGCCAGCAGCCCCTGGCGGGAGGGCCCCTACGAGCAGTACTTC. This gives the protein CASSPWREGPYEQYF. The chain is built from TRBV7-2 and TRBJ2-7; TRBD2 matches 9 bases. Germline CDR1 reads SGHTA; CDR2 reads FQGNSA. The CDR3 loop spans 15 amino acids. After removal of 5 bases from V and 2 bases from J, the junction contained 7 bases not matched to a gene.

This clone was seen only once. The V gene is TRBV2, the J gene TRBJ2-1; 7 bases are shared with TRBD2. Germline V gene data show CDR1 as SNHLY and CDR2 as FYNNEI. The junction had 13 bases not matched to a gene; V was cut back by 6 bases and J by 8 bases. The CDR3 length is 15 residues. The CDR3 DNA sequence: TGTGCCAGCAGGGCGGGGACTATGTCACAGGATGAGCAGTTCTTC. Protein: CASRAGTMSQDEQFF.

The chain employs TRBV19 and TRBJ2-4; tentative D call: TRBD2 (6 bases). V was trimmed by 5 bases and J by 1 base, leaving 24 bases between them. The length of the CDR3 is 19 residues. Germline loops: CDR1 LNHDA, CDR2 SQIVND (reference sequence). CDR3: CASSFDSRDSKGAKNIQYF. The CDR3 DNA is TGTGCCAGTAGTTTTGACTCCCGGGACTCAAAAGGGGCCAAAAACATTCAGTACTTC.

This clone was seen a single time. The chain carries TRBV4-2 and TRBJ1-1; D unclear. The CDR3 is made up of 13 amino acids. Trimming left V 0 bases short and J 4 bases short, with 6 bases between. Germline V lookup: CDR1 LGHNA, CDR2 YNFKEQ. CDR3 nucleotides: TGTGCCAGCAGCCAAGAGTGGAGCACTGAAGCTTTCTTT. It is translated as CASSQEWSTEAFF.